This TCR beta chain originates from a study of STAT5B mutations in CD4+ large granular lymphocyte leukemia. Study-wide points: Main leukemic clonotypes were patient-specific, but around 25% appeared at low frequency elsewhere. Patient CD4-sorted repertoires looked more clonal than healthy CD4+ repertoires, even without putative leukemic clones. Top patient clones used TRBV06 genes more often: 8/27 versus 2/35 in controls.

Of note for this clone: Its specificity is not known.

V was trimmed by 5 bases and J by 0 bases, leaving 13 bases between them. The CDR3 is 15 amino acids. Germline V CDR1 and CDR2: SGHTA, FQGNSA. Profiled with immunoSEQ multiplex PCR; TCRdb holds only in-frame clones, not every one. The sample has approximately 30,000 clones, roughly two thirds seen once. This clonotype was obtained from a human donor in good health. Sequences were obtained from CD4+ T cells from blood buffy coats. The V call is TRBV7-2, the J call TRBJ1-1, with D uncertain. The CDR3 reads CASSPRALMNTEAFF. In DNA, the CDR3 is TGTGCCAGCAGCCCGCGGGCGCTTATGAACACTGAAGCTTTCTTT.